This TCR beta chain was sequenced during a study of human T cells and chemical hapten exposure. Background on the study: Each patient's scalp received weekly diphenylcyclopropenone throughout the roughly 23-week study.

As for time point: patch test 1, 2 weeks after DPC sensitization. Sample treatment: therapeutic diphenylcyclopropenone sensitization with weekly scalp DPC. As regards this clonotype: Its antigen remains unknown.

Study outcomes and limitations: Expanded TCRs created a significantly greater count of big CDR3 similarity clusters than controls did.

MiXCR, applied by TCRdb to the RACE reads, yields one record per CDR3 protein. Of approximately 100,000 distinct CDR3 sequences in the sample, about 10% were seen once. There are 15 residues in the CDR3. Trimming removed 5 bases from V and 4 bases from J, with 14 bases in between. Germline V gene sequence: CDR1 LNHDA, CDR2 SQIVND (reference sequence). The sequence derives from a woman aged 40-49 years with alopecia areata. Some clones in this sample may be carry-over from other donors' samples. The source material was whole blood, sampled in connection with sensitization to the hapten diphenylcyclopropenone (DPC). The chain joins TRBV19 to TRBJ1-4; D perhaps matches TRBD1 (6 bases). CDR3 region: CASSVSGAYNEKLFF. The CDR3 DNA reads as TGTGCCAGTAGTGTTTCAGGGGCCTATAATGAAAAACTGTTTTTT.